Below, 30 T cell receptor beta chains from the same sample are listed, as sequenced in a study of CD8 T cells in Susac syndrome. Reverse transcription of roughly 0.45 to 1 ug RNA used random hexamers. MiXCR, run by TCRdb on the immunoSEQ multiplex PCR reads, gives a single entry per CDR3 protein. The sample has some 400,000 distinct CDR3 sequences, around 85% seen once. The sample was CD8+ T cells from PBMCs. The receptors stem from a human donor with multiple sclerosis.

This clonotype was counted once. The chain employs TRBV5-4 and TRBJ2-1; possible D gene TRBD1, 5 bases. CDR1 SGHNT and CDR2 YYREEE come from the germline V gene (reference sequence). There are 13 residues in the CDR3. Trimming took off 5 bases at V and 7 bases at J, with 13 bases between the two ends. CDR3 DNA sequence: TGTGCCAGCAGGGGGCCCGGTGGTAATGAGCAGTTCTTC. Amino acid sequence: CASRGPGGNEQFF.

The rearrangement uses TRBV30 and TRBJ2-5, with 8 bases aligning to TRBD1. Germline CDR1 reads GTSNPN; CDR2 reads SVGIG (reference sequence). This CDR3 has 15 amino acids. After removal of 2 bases from V and 4 bases from J, the junction contained 9 bases not matched to a gene. This CDR3 is CAWSRQGSGLETQYF. For the CDR3, the DNA is TGTGCCTGGAGTCGACAGGGGTCCGGATTAGAGACCCAGTACTTC.

The chain links TRBV20-1 to TRBJ2-3; D is undetermined. Trimming left V 0 bases short and J 4 bases short, with 11 bases between. The CDR3 consists of 14 residues. Per the germline V gene, CDR1 is DFQATT and CDR2 is SNEGSKA (reference sequence). The CDR3 nucleotides are TGCAGTGCTAGAGAGGACGTCTCTCCAGATACGCAGTATTTT. This encodes CSAREDVSPDTQYF.

The chain recombines TRBV6-5 with TRBJ2-5; 13 nucleotides agree with TRBD2. V lost 3 bases, J lost 0 bases, and 7 bases stayed unmatched. The germline V gene encodes CDR1 MNHEY and CDR2 SVGAGI. The CDR3 totals 18 residues. CDR3 amino acids: CASSYSTSGGLYQETQYF. In DNA, the CDR3 is TGTGCCAGCAGTTATTCGACTAGCGGGGGGTTGTACCAAGAGACCCAGTACTTC.

The chain is built from TRBV29-1 and TRBJ2-1; 10 nucleotides agree with TRBD2. The CDR3 is made up of 15 amino acids. Germline CDR1 reads SQVTM; CDR2 reads ANQGSEA. The J segment lost 4 bases and the V segment lost 3 bases, leaving 6 bases of the junction unmatched. The CDR3 DNA follows: TGCAGCGTTGAGATAGCGGGGGGTACTTACAATGAGCAGTTCTTC. Translating gives CSVEIAGGTYNEQFF.

This chain links TRBV19 with TRBJ2-1, with D perhaps TRBD1 (7 bases). The germline V and J ends were trimmed by 8 bases and 12 bases, with 17 bases remaining between them. This CDR3 is 12 amino acids long. CDR1 LNHDA and CDR2 SQIVND come from the germline V gene (reference sequence). The CDR3 loop reads CASLARGLGQFF. CDR3 DNA sequence: TGTGCCAGTCTAGCGAGGGGGCTTGGGCAGTTCTTC.

This chain connects TRBV20-1 to TRBJ2-1; D not resolved. The germline CDR1 and CDR2 sequences are DFQATT and SNEGSKA (reference sequence). V was shortened by 7 bases and J by 9 bases, with 16 bases between the two germline ends. The CDR3 runs to 12 residues. This CDR3 reads CSVPVRWGEQFF. The CDR3 nucleotides read TGCAGTGTTCCCGTTCGCTGGGGTGAGCAGTTCTTC.

The chain's CDR3 is CSARDLVEYNEQFF. Here the CDR3 DNA reads TGCAGTGCTAGAGATTTGGTAGAGTACAATGAGCAGTTCTTC. This rearrangement joins TRBV20-1 to TRBJ2-1; the D is unclear. The CDR3 runs to 14 residues. V lost 0 bases, J lost 4 bases, and 10 bases lay in between. Germline-derived CDR1 and CDR2 are DFQATT and SNEGSKA (reference sequence).

The chain recombines TRBV3-1 with TRBJ1-1; possibly TRBD1 for D (6 bases). This CDR3 is built from 15 residues. V lost 0 bases, J lost 2 bases, and 10 bases lay in between. CDR1 LGHDT and CDR2 YNNKEL come from the germline V gene (reference sequence). CDR3 in amino acids: CASSQEDGTNTEAFF. Here the CDR3 DNA reads TGTGCCAGCAGCCAAGAGGACGGGACAAACACTGAAGCTTTCTTT.

The V gene is TRBV6-1, the J gene TRBJ2-2, with 14 nucleotides matching TRBD2. The CDR3 runs to 17 residues. The ends lost 11 bases at V and 2 bases at J; junction bases unmatched: 10. CDR1 and CDR2 (germline): MNHNS, SASEGT. Written as DNA, the CDR3 is TGTGCCGGACAGGGGACTAGCGGGGGCCGTAACACCGGGGAGCTGTTTTTT. Amino acids: CAGQGTSGGRNTGELFF.

The gene calls are TRBV6-5 and TRBJ2-7; possibly TRBD1 for D (6 bases). The CDR3 has 13 amino acids. V was trimmed by 4 bases and J by 3 bases, leaving 10 bases between them. The germline CDR1 and CDR2 sequences are MNHEY and SVGAGI. In DNA, the CDR3 is TGTGCCAGCAGTTCTCCAGGGGTCTACGAGCAGTACTTC. This sequence encodes CASSSPGVYEQYF.

The chain uses TRBV4-1 and TRBJ1-1; D uncertain. This CDR3 has 13 residues. Germline CDR1 reads MGHRA; CDR2 reads YSYEKL. V shed 0 bases and J shed 7 bases, with 9 bases lying between them. The CDR3 sequence: CASSQDIASEAFF. The CDR3 DNA is TGCGCCAGCAGCCAAGATATCGCCAGTGAAGCTTTCTTT.

The V gene is TRBV6-5, the J gene TRBJ2-2, with D possibly matching TRBD1 (6 bases). Germline CDR1 reads MNHEY; CDR2 reads SVGAGI. CDR3 length: 16 amino acids. Between the trimmed V and J ends, which lost 2 bases and 1 base, there was a span of 11 bases. The CDR3 region is CASSYNSGENTGELFF. The CDR3 DNA reads TGTGCCAGCAGTTACAACTCAGGGGAGAACACCGGGGAGCTGTTTTTT.

The V and J genes are TRBV6-5 and TRBJ2-7, with D perhaps TRBD1 or TRBD2 (5 bases each). V was pared by 2 bases and J by 2 bases, with 13 bases between. This CDR3 has 15 amino acids. The germline CDR1 and CDR2 sequences are MNHEY and SVGAGI. CDR3 DNA sequence: TGTGCCAGCAGTTACGGGACGGAGCTTCCCTACGAGCAGTACTTC. It translates to CASSYGTELPYEQYF.

This rearrangement joins TRBV6-5 to TRBJ1-2; the match to TRBD1 covers 9 bases. Trimming cost V 5 bases and J 2 bases; bases outside gene matches: 12. Germline lookup yields CDR1 MNHEY and CDR2 SVGAGI. The CDR3 covers 17 residues. This chain's CDR3 is CASSPRGTGNENYGYTF. The CDR3 DNA reads TGTGCCAGCAGTCCTCGAGGGACAGGGAACGAAAACTATGGCTACACCTTC.

This rearrangement joins TRBV7-9 to TRBJ2-3, with 10 bases identical to TRBD1. The CDR3 spans 19 residues. Germline V CDR1 and CDR2: SEHNR, FQNEAQ (reference sequence). With V trimmed by 5 bases and J by 1 base, 15 bases remained unmatched. CDR3 DNA sequence: TGTGCCAGCAGCCCCCGGACAGGGGGAGGTAAATTTGGCACAGATACGCAGTATTTT. Protein: CASSPRTGGGKFGTDTQYF. Drawing the rest from reference TRBV7-9 and TRBJ2-3, the complete variable domain is DTGVSQNPRHKITKRGQNVTFRCDPISEHNRLYWYRQTLGQGPEFLTYFQNEAQLEKSRLLSDRFSAERPKGSFSTLEIQRTEQGDSAMYLCASSPRTGGGKFGTDTQYFGPGTRLTVL.

The chain uses TRBV18 and TRBJ2-6; 7 nucleotides align to TRBD1. The CDR3 consists of 19 residues. Germline assignment: CDR1 KGHSH and CDR2 LQKENI. V was pared by 4 bases and J by 0 bases, with 12 bases of the junction left unmatched. For the CDR3, the DNA is TGTGCCAGCTCACTCTACGATGGACAGGTCCCCTCTGGGGCCAACGTCCTGACTTTC. It is translated as CASSLYDGQVPSGANVLTF.

The J gene is TRBJ2-7, the V gene TRBV5-4, with D unresolved. Germline assignment: CDR1 SGHNT and CDR2 YYREEE (reference sequence). The V end lost 4 bases, the J end lost 3 bases, and 8 bases lay between the germline ends. The CDR3 is made up of 12 amino acids. The CDR3 reads CASSMRDYEQYF. CDR3 nucleotides: TGTGCCAGCAGCATGAGAGACTACGAGCAGTACTTC.

The chain links TRBV16 to TRBJ1-3, with a tentative D call TRBD1 (5 bases). This CDR3 has 16 amino acids. Trimming took 4 bases from V and 0 from J, leaving 13 bases between them. Germline CDR1 and CDR2: KGHSY and FQNENV. CDR3 DNA sequence: TGTGCCAGCAGCCGTCTTCGTGACAGCTCTGGAAACACCATATATTTT. Its protein product is CASSRLRDSSGNTIYF. Full variable domain (outside the CDR3, taken from reference TRBV16 and TRBJ1-3): GEEVAQTPKHLVRGEGQKAKLYCAPIKGHSYVFWYQQVLKNEFKFLISFQNENVFDETGMPKERFSAKCLPNSPCSLEIQATKLEDSAVYFCASSRLRDSSGNTIYFGEGSWLTVV.

This chain connects TRBV5-1 to TRBJ2-1, with 7 positions matching TRBD2. V was pared by 0 bases and J by 7 bases, with 1 base of the junction left unmatched. Germline V gene lookup returns CDR1 SGHRS and CDR2 YFSETQ. CDR3 length: 13 residues. CDR3 bases: TGCGCCAGCAGCTTGGAAGCGGGGAATGAGCAGTTCTTC. Protein product: CASSLEAGNEQFF.

The chain uses TRBV6-2 or TRBV6-3 and TRBJ2-2; D unclear. Trimming took 7 bases from V and 2 from J, leaving 8 bases between them. Germline V lookup: CDR1 MNHEY, CDR2 SVGEGT. CDR3 size: 13 residues. The CDR3: CASMNLNTGELFF. For the CDR3, the DNA is TGTGCCAGCATGAACCTCAACACCGGGGAGCTGTTTTTT.

This chain joins TRBV6-5 and TRBJ2-2, with D unclear. The CDR3 is 14 residues long. V lost 4 bases, J lost 4 bases, and 10 bases lay in between. The V gene's germline CDR1 is MNHEY and CDR2 SVGAGI. CDR3 DNA: TGTGCCAGCAGTTCCAACACAGTCACCGGGGAGCTGTTTTTT. It encodes CASSSNTVTGELFF.

DNA for the CDR3: TGCAGCGTCGATCAGATAGCGGGAGTGGAAGATACGCAGTATTTT. Its protein is CSVDQIAGVEDTQYF. The chain recombines TRBV29-1 with TRBJ2-3; 9 bases map to TRBD2. This CDR3 has 15 residues. In germline, CDR1 is SQVTM, CDR2 ANQGSEA. Germline trimming cut 6 bases from V and 5 bases from J; bases unmatched to any gene: 12.

This chain uses TRBV29-1 with TRBJ1-4, with 9 bases identical to TRBD1. With 5 bases clipped from V and 5 bases from J, the junction kept 3 bases outside the gene matches. The germline V gene has CDR1 SQVTM and CDR2 ANQGSEA. CDR3 length: 13 residues. The CDR3 sequence is CSVSGTGNEKLFF. The CDR3 DNA follows: TGCAGCGTTTCCGGGACAGGGAATGAAAAACTGTTTTTT.

This clonotype was counted a few times. V is TRBV11-2 and J is TRBJ2-3; maybe TRBD2 (6 bases). This CDR3 is built from 15 residues. V lost 4 bases, J lost 2 bases, and 13 bases lay in between. Germline V gene lookup returns CDR1 SGHAT and CDR2 FQNNGV. As DNA, the CDR3 is TGTGCCAGCAGCTCTTGGCGGGATAACACAGATACGCAGTATTTT. Translation gives CASSSWRDNTDTQYF.

The gene calls are TRBV28 and TRBJ1-5; D ambiguous. V was pared by 3 bases and J by 11 bases, with 17 bases between. Germline lookup yields CDR1 MDHEN and CDR2 SYDVKM. The CDR3 covers 14 residues. The CDR3 spells CASSLSGLGGSQHF. The CDR3 DNA sequence: TGTGCCAGCAGTTTGTCCGGGCTGGGCGGGTCCCAGCATTTT.

The V and J genes are TRBV27 and TRBJ1-2; no clear D gene. The CDR3 has 13 amino acids. The germline V gene encodes CDR1 MNHEY and CDR2 SMNVEV (reference sequence). Trimming shortened V by 2 bases and J by 4 bases, and 8 bases separated the two germline ends. CDR3 region: CASSLSAGYGYTF. As DNA, the CDR3 is TGTGCCAGCAGTTTAAGTGCAGGCTATGGCTACACCTTC.

The V gene is TRBV27, the J gene TRBJ2-7; D is undetermined. CDR1 and CDR2 (germline): MNHEY, SMNVEV (reference sequence). Trimming took 0 bases from V and 2 from J, leaving 8 bases between them. The length of the CDR3 is 14 residues. The CDR3 DNA reads as TGTGCCAGCAGTTTATCGAAGCCTACCTACGAGCAGTACTTC. Translating gives CASSLSKPTYEQYF.

The chain couples TRBV12-3 or TRBV12-4 to TRBJ2-5; 9 bases agree with TRBD2. This CDR3 spans 16 amino acids. Unmatched junction bases numbered 11, after V lost 6 bases and J lost 3 bases. The CDR3 is CASRVAGVKLKETQYF. For the CDR3, the DNA is TGTGCCAGCAGAGTAGCGGGGGTTAAATTAAAAGAGACCCAGTACTTC.

In this sample, this clonotype turned up a few times. The rearrangement uses TRBV7-9 and TRBJ2-7; 10 bases match TRBD1. There are 15 residues in the CDR3. Per germline, CDR1 SEHNR and CDR2 FQNEAQ (reference sequence). J gave up 3 bases and V 5 bases, and 7 bases lay outside the gene matches. The CDR3 loop is CASSPPGQGLYEQYF. CDR3 nucleotides: TGTGCCAGCAGCCCCCCGGGACAGGGGCTCTACGAGCAGTACTTC. Based on the CDR3 plus reference TRBV7-9 and TRBJ2-7, the full variable domain is DTGVSQNPRHKITKRGQNVTFRCDPISEHNRLYWYRQTLGQGPEFLTYFQNEAQLEKSRLLSDRFSAERPKGSFSTLEIQRTEQGDSAMYLCASSPPGQGLYEQYFGPGTRLTVT.